The rows below give T cell receptor beta chains drawn from one sample of a study of shared T cell receptors in the human thymus. Produced via immunoSEQ multiplex PCR; TCRdb's table is partial and in-frame only. The sample has hundreds of thousands of clones, around 82% seen once. The same data also went into a second study, on human thymus T cells.

Sequenced input: thymocytes. Receptor source: a boy younger than two with a congenital heart defect. The CDR3 runs from the conserved cysteine through the conserved F or W. D genes are given only for firm matches. Clone size is given for some rows only: seen once, a few or many times, or a class if the clone is expanded.

clone_size | d_call | j_call | v_call | cdr3_aa | cdr3_nt
NA | NA | TRBJ2-6 | TRBV7-2 | CASSIRQAFSSGANVLTF | TGTGCCAGCAGCATTCGACAGGCTTTCAGCTCTGGGGCCAACGTCCTGACTTTC
NA | NA | TRBJ2-7 | TRBV27 | CASSLPRSFDEQYF | TGTGCCAGCAGTCTCCCCCGGTCCTTCGACGAGCAGTACTTC
NA | NA | TRBJ1-1 | TRBV5-5 | CASSSPGTEAFF | TGTGCCAGCAGCTCTCCAGGCACTGAAGCTTTCTTT
few | TRBD1 | TRBJ2-7 | TRBV19 | CASSIDLTGQGYEQYF | TGTGCCAGTAGTATAGATCTCACGGGACAGGGGTACGAGCAGTACTTC
few | TRBD2 | TRBJ2-5 | TRBV4-1 | CASSPGPGTSGRAGETQYF | TGCGCCAGCAGCCCGGGGCCCGGGACTAGCGGGAGGGCCGGGGAGACCCAGTACTTC
NA | TRBD2 | TRBJ2-1 | TRBV9 | CASSVWSGRVNEQFF | TGTGCCAGCAGCGTATGGAGCGGGAGAGTTAATGAGCAGTTCTTC
few | TRBD1 | TRBJ1-4 | TRBV9 | CASLGTGGKLFF | TGTGCCAGTCTTGGGACAGGGGGAAAACTGTTTTTT
NA | NA | TRBJ1-1 | TRBV19 | CASSIVRQRNTEAFF | TGTGCCAGTAGTATAGTAAGACAGCGGAACACTGAAGCTTTCTTT
NA | NA | TRBJ1-3 | TRBV2 | CATHPGIGNTIYF | TGTGCCACCCATCCAGGGATAGGAAACACCATATATTTT
NA | TRBD2 | TRBJ2-5 | TRBV2 | CASTDLAGGWETQYF | TGTGCCAGCACAGATTTAGCGGGAGGGTGGGAGACCCAGTACTTC
NA | NA | TRBJ2-3 | TRBV2 | CASSDAGAARKDTQYF | TGTGCCAGCAGTGACGCCGGAGCGGCCAGAAAAGATACGCAGTATTTT
NA | TRBD1 | TRBJ1-1 | TRBV13 | CASSSLTGTASLRMNTEAFF | TGTGCCAGCAGCTCATTAACCGGGACAGCCTCTCTTAGAATGAACACTGAAGCTTTCTTT
NA | NA | TRBJ1-2 | TRBV10-3 | CAITNFHWTFNYGYTF | TGTGCCATCACCAACTTTCACTGGACATTCAACTATGGCTACACCTTC
NA | TRBD2 | TRBJ2-2 | TRBV12-5 | CASGLGRERNTGELFF | TGTGCTAGTGGTTTAGGGCGGGAGCGGAACACCGGGGAGCTGTTTTTT
NA | TRBD1 | TRBJ1-5 | TRBV2 | CASRGWDSYSNQPQHF | TGTGCCAGCAGGGGGTGGGACAGCTATAGCAATCAGCCCCAGCATTTT
NA | NA | TRBJ2-7 | TRBV4-1 | CASSQQSKVGAGYEQYF | TGCGCCAGCAGCCAGCAGTCCAAGGTGGGAGCCGGGTACGAGCAGTACTTC
NA | NA | TRBJ2-6 | TRBV11-3 | CASSLGYRVKSSGANVLTF | TGTGCCAGCAGCTTAGGCTACAGGGTCAAAAGCTCTGGGGCCAACGTCCTGACTTTC
NA | TRBD1 | TRBJ2-7 | TRBV28 | CASSLPGQGARSSYEQYF | TGTGCCAGCAGTTTACCGGGACAGGGGGCGAGGAGCTCCTACGAGCAGTACTTC
NA | NA | TRBJ2-7 | TRBV14 | CASSQDRDTVKYEQYF | TGTGCCAGCAGCCAAGATCGGGACACGGTCAAATACGAGCAGTACTTC
NA | NA | TRBJ2-3 | TRBV18 | CASSPQGYTDTQYF | TGTGCCAGCTCACCCCAGGGATACACAGATACGCAGTATTTT
NA | NA | TRBJ2-1 | TRBV23-1 | CASSRPTGCPYNEQFF | TGCGCCAGCAGTCGCCCAACAGGGTGCCCATACAATGAGCAGTTCTTC
NA | NA | TRBJ1-2 | TRBV19 | CASSTQGKGYGYTF | TGTGCCAGTAGTACCCAGGGTAAGGGCTATGGCTACACCTTC
NA | TRBD2 | TRBJ2-2 | TRBV6-1 | CASSEQGLAGGSPTTGELFF | TGTGCCAGCAGTGAACAGGGGCTAGCGGGAGGGTCCCCAACCACCGGGGAGCTGTTTTTT
NA | NA | TRBJ2-1 | TRBV5-6 | CASSLISGVEQFF | TGTGCCAGCAGCTTGATTAGCGGAGTGGAGCAGTTCTTC
NA | TRBD2 | TRBJ2-1 | TRBV10-3 | CAIGTSGNYEQFF | TGTGCCATCGGGACTAGCGGGAACTATGAGCAGTTCTTC
NA | TRBD2 | TRBJ2-4 | TRBV5-1 | CASSWEGTGRLAKNIQYF | TGCGCCAGCAGCTGGGAGGGGACCGGGCGTCTAGCCAAAAACATTCAGTACTTC
NA | NA | TRBJ2-1 | TRBV4-3 | CASSQLPIIQSGEQSNEQFF | TGCGCCAGCAGCCAATTACCAATAATCCAATCGGGGGAACAGAGCAATGAGCAGTTCTTC
NA | TRBD2 | TRBJ2-1 | TRBV6-4 | CASSLAGVKEQFF | TGTGCCAGCAGCTTAGCGGGAGTCAAGGAGCAGTTCTTC
NA | NA | TRBJ2-3 | TRBV19 | CASSRPGTFSTDTQYF | TGTGCCAGTAGTCGACCTGGGACTTTTAGCACAGATACGCAGTATTTT
NA | TRBD1 | TRBJ1-2 | TRBV14 | CASSHRTGAANYGYTF | TGTGCCAGCAGCCACAGGACAGGGGCCGCTAACTATGGCTACACCTTC
NA | NA | TRBJ1-2 | TRBV15 | CATSRVEETDYGYTF | TGTGCCACCAGCAGAGTAGAAGAGACAGACTATGGCTACACCTTC
NA | TRBD2 | TRBJ2-7 | TRBV2 | CASSEQTSGSSYEQYF | TGTGCCAGCAGTGAACAGACTAGCGGCAGCTCCTACGAGCAGTACTTC
NA | NA | TRBJ2-1 | TRBV29-1 | CSTQDNESSYNEQFF | TGCAGCACCCAAGACAATGAAAGCTCCTACAATGAGCAGTTCTTC
NA | NA | TRBJ2-3 | TRBV5-1 | CASSPPDRLSTDTQYF | TGCGCCAGCAGCCCCCCAGACAGACTTTCCACAGATACGCAGTATTTT
NA | NA | TRBJ1-1 | TRBV30 | CAWRLEKGRTFF | TGTGCCTGGAGGTTAGAAAAGGGGCGAACTTTCTTT
NA | NA | TRBJ1-2 | TRBV14 | CASSQGPGTGDYTF | TGTGCCAGCAGCCAAGGTCCAGGGACGGGGGACTACACCTTC
NA | NA | TRBJ1-2 | TRBV30 | CAWRDEGSSYGYTF | TGTGCCTGGAGGGACGAGGGCAGCTCGTATGGCTACACCTTC
NA | TRBD1 | TRBJ2-2 | TRBV13 | CASSGKTGGSNTGELFF | TGTGCCAGCAGCGGTAAAACAGGGGGCTCGAACACCGGGGAGCTGTTTTTT
NA | TRBD2 | TRBJ2-3 | TRBV27 | CASSFLAGVWDTQYF | TGTGCCAGCAGTTTCCTAGCGGGAGTTTGGGATACGCAGTATTTT
NA | TRBD2 | TRBJ2-1 | TRBV28 | CASSLAGWLAGSNEQFF | TGTGCCAGCAGTTTAGCGGGTTGGCTAGCGGGATCCAATGAGCAGTTCTTC
NA | TRBD2 | TRBJ2-1 | TRBV28 | CASRTSSYNEQFF | TGTGCCAGCCGGACTAGCTCCTACAATGAGCAGTTCTTC